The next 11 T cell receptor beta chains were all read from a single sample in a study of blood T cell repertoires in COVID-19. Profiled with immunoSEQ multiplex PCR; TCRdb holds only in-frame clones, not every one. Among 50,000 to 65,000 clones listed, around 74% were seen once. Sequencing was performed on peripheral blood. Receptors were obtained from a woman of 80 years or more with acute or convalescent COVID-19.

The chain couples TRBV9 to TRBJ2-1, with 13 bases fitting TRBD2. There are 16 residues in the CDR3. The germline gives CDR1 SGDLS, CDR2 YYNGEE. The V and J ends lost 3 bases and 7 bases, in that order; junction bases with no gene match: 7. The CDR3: CASSGRLAGGGNEQFF. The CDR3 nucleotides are TGTGCCAGCAGCGGTCGACTAGCGGGAGGAGGGAATGAGCAGTTCTTC.

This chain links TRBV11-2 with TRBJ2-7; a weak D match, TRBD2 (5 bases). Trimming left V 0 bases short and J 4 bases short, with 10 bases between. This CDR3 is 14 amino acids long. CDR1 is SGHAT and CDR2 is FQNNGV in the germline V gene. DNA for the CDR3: TGTGCCAGCAGCTTAGATTGGACTGGGTACGAGCAGTACTTC. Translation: CASSLDWTGYEQYF.

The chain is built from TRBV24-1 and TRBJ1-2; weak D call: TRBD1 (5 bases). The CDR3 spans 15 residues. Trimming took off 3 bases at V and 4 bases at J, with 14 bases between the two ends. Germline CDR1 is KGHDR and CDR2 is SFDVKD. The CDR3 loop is CATSDPFGGAYGYTF. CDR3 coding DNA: TGTGCCACCAGTGATCCCTTTGGAGGGGCCTATGGCTACACCTTC.

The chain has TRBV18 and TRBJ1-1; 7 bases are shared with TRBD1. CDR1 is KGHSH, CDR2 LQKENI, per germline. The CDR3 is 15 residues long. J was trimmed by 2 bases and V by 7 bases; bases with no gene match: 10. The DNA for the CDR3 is TGTGCCAGCTGCAAGGAGGCAGGGGGTAACACTGAAGCTTTCTTT. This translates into CASCKEAGGNTEAFF. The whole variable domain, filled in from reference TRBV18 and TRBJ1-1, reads NAGVMQNPRHLVRRRGQEARLRCSPMKGHSHVYWYRQLPEEGLKFMVYLQKENIIDESGMPKERFSAEFPKEGPSILRIQQVVRGDSAAYFCASCKEAGGNTEAFFGQGTRLTVV.

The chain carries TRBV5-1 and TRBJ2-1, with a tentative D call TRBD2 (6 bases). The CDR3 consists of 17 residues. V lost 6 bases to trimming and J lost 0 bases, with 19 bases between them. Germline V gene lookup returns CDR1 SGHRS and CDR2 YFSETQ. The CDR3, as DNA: TGCGCCAGCACACCCCTCGGGGGTTTGAGCTCCTACAATGAGCAGTTCTTC. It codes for CASTPLGGLSSYNEQFF.

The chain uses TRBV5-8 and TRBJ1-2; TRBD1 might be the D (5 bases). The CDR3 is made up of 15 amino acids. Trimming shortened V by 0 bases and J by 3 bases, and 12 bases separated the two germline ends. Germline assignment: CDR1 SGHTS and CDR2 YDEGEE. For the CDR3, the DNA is TGTGCCAGCAGCTTGGATGGCAGGGTTTACTATGGCTACACCTTC. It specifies CASSLDGRVYYGYTF.

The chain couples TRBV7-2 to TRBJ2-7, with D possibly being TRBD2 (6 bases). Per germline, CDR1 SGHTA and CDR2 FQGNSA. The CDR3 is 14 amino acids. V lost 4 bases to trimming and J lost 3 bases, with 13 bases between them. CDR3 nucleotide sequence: TGTGCCAGCAGCTCCCGTTGGGGGGACTACGAGCAGTACTTC. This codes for CASSSRWGDYEQYF.

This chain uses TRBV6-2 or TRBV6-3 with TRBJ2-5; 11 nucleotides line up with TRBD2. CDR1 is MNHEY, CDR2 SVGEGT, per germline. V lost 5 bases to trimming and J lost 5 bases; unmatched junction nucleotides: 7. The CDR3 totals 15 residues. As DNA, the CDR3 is TGTGCCAGCAGTACTCGACTAGCGGGACAGGAGACCCAGTACTTC. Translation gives CASSTRLAGQETQYF.

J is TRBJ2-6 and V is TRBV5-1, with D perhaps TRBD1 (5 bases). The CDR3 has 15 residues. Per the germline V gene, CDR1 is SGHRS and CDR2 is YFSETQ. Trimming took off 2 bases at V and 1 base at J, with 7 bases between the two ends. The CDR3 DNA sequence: TGCGCCAGCAGCTTATCAGGGTCTGGGGCCAACGTCCTGACTTTC. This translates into CASSLSGSGANVLTF.

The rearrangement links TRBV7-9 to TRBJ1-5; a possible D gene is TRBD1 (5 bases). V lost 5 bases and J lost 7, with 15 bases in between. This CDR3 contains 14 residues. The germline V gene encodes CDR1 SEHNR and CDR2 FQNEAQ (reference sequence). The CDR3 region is CASSPGGFGQPQHF. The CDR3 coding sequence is TGTGCCAGCAGCCCGGGGGGGTTTGGCCAGCCCCAGCATTTT.

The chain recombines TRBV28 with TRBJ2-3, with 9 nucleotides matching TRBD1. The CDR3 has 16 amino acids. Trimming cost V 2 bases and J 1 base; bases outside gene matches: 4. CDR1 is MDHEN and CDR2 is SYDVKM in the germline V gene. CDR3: CASSLNRGHGTDTQYF. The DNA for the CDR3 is TGTGCCAGCAGTTTAAACAGGGGGCATGGCACAGATACGCAGTATTTT. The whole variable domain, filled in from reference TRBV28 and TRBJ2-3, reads DVKVTQSSRYLVKRTGEKVFLECVQDMDHENMFWYRQDPGLGLRLIYFSYDVKMKEKGDIPEGYSVSREKKERFSLILESASTNQTSMYLCASSLNRGHGTDTQYFGPGTRLTVL.